The sequence of this TCR beta chain was determined in a study of fetal regulatory T cell absence and autoimmunity. Study-wide results and caveats: Cord blood and pancreas showed broadly similar TRB gene family usage. Compared with cord blood, pancreas showed oligoclonal TCR enrichment, some clones over 80-fold. In IPEX, the enrichment was taken to support antigen-driven autoimmunity before birth.

The assay was run at survey level. Only in-frame clones appear in the TCRdb table, and some are missing; sequencing was by immunoSEQ multiplex PCR. The sample includes around 100,000 clones, less than 80% of them seen just once. About this clone itself: As yet, its antigen is unknown.

From germline, CDR1 is SGHDT and CDR2 YYEEEE. This CDR3 has 15 amino acids. Trimming left V 1 base short and J 0 bases short, with 11 bases between. The TCR was taken from a male donor with IPEX syndrome. The chain recombines TRBV5-6 with TRBJ2-7; no firm D call. Sequencing used pancreas tissue. In DNA form, the CDR3 reads TGTGCCAGCAGCTTGCGGGCGATCAGCTCCTACGAGCAGTACTTC. It yields the protein CASSLRAISSYEQYF.